This entry concerns a single T cell receptor beta chain. This CDR3 spans 18 amino acids. Germline CDR1 SGHVS, CDR2 FQNEAQ. J was trimmed by 1 base and V by 0 bases; bases with no gene match: 7. The entry originates in a study of T cells in Graves' hyperthyroidism and ophthalmopathy. Template material for amplifying TCR beta CDR3 regions consisted of RNA transcripts. Primed by the HTBI set, a first-round RT-PCR was run on the TCR CDR3. TCRdb recomputed calls from the multiplex PCR reads with MiXCR, one row per CDR3 protein. The sample records around 600,000 distinct CDR3 sequences, about 14% being singletons.

The sequencing sample was made of blood. The receptor comes from a young woman with Graves' ophthalmopathy. The chain couples TRBV7-8 to TRBJ1-5; 9 nucleotides line up with TRBD1. CDR3 amino acids: CASSLALLGQGSNQPQHF. The CDR3 region has the DNA TGTGCCAGCAGCTTAGCGCTATTGGGACAGGGCAGCAATCAGCCCCAGCATTTT.